One and the same sample provided the 22 T cell receptor beta chains below, sequenced in a study of T-cell memory formation after mild COVID-19 (dated by TCRdb to the early 2020s). The library was produced with 5' RACE. Sequencing was carried out with an Illumina NovaSeq 6000. TCRdb ran its own pipeline on the public reads, namely fastp trimming at Q25 and MiXCR clone calling, and kept in-frame beta chains. Every entry covers one CDR3 protein and lists the most common genes and DNA from its rows. The sample data list 170,000 or so distinct CDR3 sequences, and around a third of these were observed just once. Around 12% of the sample is held by the ten biggest clonotypes. Sequencing was performed on PBMCs or a T cell subset sorted from them (not recorded which). The receptors were gathered from an adult woman who had mild COVID-19 (a few samples of this study predate the infection). The sample titles of this study are shuffled in the database, so cell type and time point are left out; the donor was told from shared clones.

The CDR3 DNA sequence: TGTGCCAGCGGAGGGACGCAGTATTTT. This translates into CASGGTQYF. This chain connects TRBV28 to TRBJ2-3; TRBD2 is a possible D gene (6 bases). This CDR3 is 9 amino acids long. V was cut by 8 bases and J by 9 bases, with 6 bases left in between. Germline values: CDR1 MDHEN, CDR2 SYDVKM.

This clonotype was counted only a few times. CDR3 DNA sequence: TGTGCCAGCAGCGGAAGGGACAGGGGCAGACAGCCCCAGCATTTT. This encodes CASSGRDRGRQPQHF. The rearrangement joins TRBV7-8 to TRBJ1-5, with TRBD1 identical over 10 bases. The germline CDR1 and CDR2 sequences are SGHVS and FQNEAQ. The CDR3 runs to 15 residues. Trimming at V came to 5 bases and at J to 7 bases, leaving 8 bases not matched to a gene.

The CDR3 DNA is TGCAGCGTTGAAGATCTGGGGACAGGGTACTATGGCTACACCTTC. Protein sequence: CSVEDLGTGYYGYTF. V usage is TRBV29-1 and J usage is TRBJ1-2; the match to TRBD1 covers 9 bases. The length of the CDR3 is 15 residues. Germline V gene data show CDR1 as SQVTM and CDR2 as ANQGSEA. V lost 0 bases to trimming and J lost 3 bases; unmatched junction nucleotides: 5.

DNA for the CDR3: TGCGCCAGCAGCTTGGGAGGAAAGGGGCTCCCGGTCTATGGCTACACCTTC. Amino acids: CASSLGGKGLPVYGYTF. This rearrangement joins TRBV5-1 to TRBJ1-2, with a tentative D call TRBD1 (5 bases). This CDR3 spans 17 amino acids. The germline V gene has CDR1 SGHRS and CDR2 YFSETQ. V dropped 0 bases and J dropped 4 bases, with 19 bases sitting between them.

The chain recombines TRBV6-2 or TRBV6-3 with TRBJ2-1; no firm D call. Trimming stripped 6 bases from V and 2 bases from J, with 5 bases between. CDR1 is MNHEY and CDR2 is SVGEGT in the germline V gene. The CDR3 is 12 residues long. The CDR3 here is CASRWAYNEQFF. For the CDR3, the DNA is TGTGCCAGCAGGTGGGCCTACAATGAGCAGTTCTTC.

This clonotype has more than one count but fewer than ten. The rearrangement links TRBV4-1 to TRBJ1-1; 7 bases agree with TRBD1. V lost 0 bases to trimming and J lost 0 bases; unmatched junction nucleotides: 7. The CDR3 spans 17 residues. Looked up from germline, CDR1 is MGHRA and CDR2 is YSYEKL. The CDR3 loop reads CASSQDQTTGMNTEAFF. The CDR3 nucleotides read TGCGCCAGCAGCCAAGATCAGACGACAGGGATGAACACTGAAGCTTTCTTT.

There are a few counts of this clonotype. The chain combines TRBV19 with TRBJ2-3, with D possibly TRBD2 on 6 matching bases. This CDR3 comprises 14 residues. V was pared by 4 bases and J by 3 bases, with 11 bases between. From germline, CDR1 is LNHDA and CDR2 SQIVND (reference sequence). CDR3 coding DNA: TGTGCCAGTAGTACGGGACTTAGGACAGATACGCAGTATTTT. Translated, it gives CASSTGLRTDTQYF.

J is TRBJ1-6 and V is TRBV5-6, with TRBD1 matching 7 bases. Germline loops: CDR1 SGHDT, CDR2 YYEEEE. The length of the CDR3 is 13 residues. Germline trimming cut 2 bases from V and 9 bases from J; bases unmatched to any gene: 2. CDR3 in amino acids: CASSFTGVSPLHF. The CDR3 DNA sequence: TGTGCCAGCAGCTTCACAGGGGTTTCACCCCTCCACTTT.

The chain couples TRBV4-2 to TRBJ2-7, with D maybe TRBD1 (6 bases). The germline V and J ends were trimmed by 5 bases and 4 bases, with 24 bases remaining between them. The CDR3 contains 17 residues. CDR1 and CDR2 (germline): LGHNA, YNFKEQ. CDR3 loop: CASSYLVTGLVEYEQYF. CDR3 coding DNA: TGTGCCAGCAGCTACCTGGTGACAGGTCTTGTAGAATACGAGCAGTACTTC.

In its sample, this clonotype was seen a few times. J is TRBJ2-1 and V is TRBV4-1, with a weak D call TRBD2 (6 bases). The ends were cut back, 4 bases at V and 6 bases at J, with 10 bases in the middle. CDR1 MGHRA and CDR2 YSYEKL come from the germline V gene. The CDR3 spans 13 residues. The DNA of the CDR3 is TGCGCCAGCAGCCCTGAGACTAGCAATGAGCAGTTCTTC. This encodes CASSPETSNEQFF.

The V gene is TRBV18, the J gene TRBJ1-5, with 7 bases identical to TRBD1. The length of the CDR3 is 15 residues. The V segment lost 6 bases and the J segment 6 bases; nucleotides outside the gene matches: 11. Per the germline V gene, CDR1 is KGHSH and CDR2 is LQKENI. The CDR3 nucleotides read TGTGCCAGCTCCCAGTCAGACAGGGTTGGTCAGCCCCAGCATTTT. Its translation: CASSQSDRVGQPQHF.

The chain is built from TRBV20-1 and TRBJ1-1, with TRBD1 as a possible D gene (5 bases). The CDR3 has 16 amino acids. Deletions cut 2 bases from V and 7 bases from J, with 23 bases between. Per the germline V gene, CDR1 is DFQATT and CDR2 is SNEGSKA (reference sequence). The chain's CDR3 is CSARTKGSRAANEAFF. The CDR3 DNA reads TGCAGTGCTAGAACTAAGGGGTCCAGAGCCGCCAATGAAGCTTTCTTT.

This clonotype was seen a handful of times. The gene calls are TRBV5-6 and TRBJ2-7; 9 bases align to TRBD2. The germline V gene has CDR1 SGHDT and CDR2 YYEEEE. V trimming: 3 bases; J trimming: 4 bases; junction bases outside the gene matches: 5. The CDR3 extends over 14 amino acids. CDR3 DNA sequence: TGTGCCAGCAGCTGGGTGAGCGGGAGGTACGAGCAGTACTTC. This sequence encodes CASSWVSGRYEQYF.

The V gene is TRBV7-8, the J gene TRBJ2-3, with no clear D. Germline CDR1 is SGHVS and CDR2 is FQNEAQ. V lost 4 bases, J lost 6 bases, and 23 bases lay in between. This CDR3 has 17 amino acids. The CDR3 reads CASSSPLTLVGADTQYF. Written as DNA, the CDR3 is TGTGCCAGCAGCTCCCCCTTAACGCTGGTGGGCGCGGATACGCAGTATTTT.

This clonotype has just a few counts. The gene calls are TRBV6-6 and TRBJ2-7; 7 bases agree with TRBD1. The V gene's germline CDR1 is MNHNY and CDR2 SVGAGI (reference sequence). Unmatched junction bases numbered 3, after V lost 6 bases and J lost 7 bases. The CDR3 covers 11 residues. CDR3 sequence: CASSKDREQYF. The CDR3 bases are TGTGCCAGCAGCAAGGACAGGGAGCAGTACTTC.

This chain uses TRBV4-3 with TRBJ2-7; 10 bases agree with TRBD2. The germline V gene encodes CDR1 LGHNA and CDR2 YSLEER. The V and J ends lost 3 bases and 12 bases, in that order; junction bases with no gene match: 5. This CDR3 has 12 residues. The CDR3 DNA is TGCGCCAGCAGCCAGAGCGGGAGGGACAGGTACTTC. Encoded protein: CASSQSGRDRYF.

J is TRBJ2-2 and V is TRBV2; 7 nucleotides align to TRBD1. This CDR3 has 14 amino acids. Trimming at V came to 8 bases and at J to 1 base, leaving 4 bases not matched to a gene. Germline-derived CDR1 and CDR2 are SNHLY and FYNNEI. CDR3 protein: CASQGGLNTGELFF. The CDR3 DNA sequence: TGTGCCAGCCAAGGGGGCCTGAACACCGGGGAGCTGTTTTTT.

The chain is built from TRBV20-1 and TRBJ1-1; TRBD1 is a possible D gene (6 bases). The V and J ends lost 0 bases and 4 bases respectively, with 21 bases between them. Germline CDR1 DFQATT, CDR2 SNEGSKA (reference sequence). The CDR3 contains 17 residues. CDR3 residues: CSARDSSTGWLGTEAFF. The DNA of the CDR3 is TGCAGTGCTAGAGATTCGAGCACAGGGTGGCTGGGCACTGAAGCTTTCTTT.

CDR3 protein: CSVVWGEETQYF. The CDR3 DNA reads TGCAGCGTTGTGTGGGGAGAAGAGACCCAGTACTTC. The chain links TRBV29-1 to TRBJ2-5, with TRBD2 as a possible D gene (5 bases). The V gene lost 4 bases and the J gene lost 3 bases, with 9 bases spanning the gap. The CDR3 extends over 12 amino acids. Germline lookup yields CDR1 SQVTM and CDR2 ANQGSEA.

Only one count was recorded for this clonotype. CDR3 bases: TGCGCCAGCAGCCAATCAATCGGGGGATTGGGAGATACGCAGTATTTT. Protein: CASSQSIGGLGDTQYF. The V call is TRBV4-1, the J call TRBJ2-3; perhaps TRBD2 as D (6 bases). Germline V lookup: CDR1 MGHRA, CDR2 YSYEKL. The CDR3 totals 16 residues. V was shortened by 2 bases and J by 5 bases, with 17 bases between the two germline ends.

The chain has TRBV24-1 and TRBJ2-5; D ambiguous. With 4 bases removed from V and 0 bases from J, the gap between germline ends came to 5 bases. The CDR3 consists of 13 residues. From germline, CDR1 is KGHDR and CDR2 SFDVKD. In DNA form, the CDR3 reads TGTGCCACCAGTGACGATTACCAAGAGACCCAGTACTTC. Translating gives CATSDDYQETQYF.

This clonotype has a handful of counts. The chain recombines TRBV3-1 with TRBJ2-1; D ambiguous. Germline CDR1 reads LGHDT; CDR2 reads YNNKEL (reference sequence). This CDR3 spans 11 amino acids. V gave up 3 bases and J gave up 10 bases, with 7 bases separating them. The chain's CDR3 is CASSQVGEQFF. The CDR3 DNA reads as TGTGCCAGCAGCCAGGTGGGGGAGCAGTTCTTC.